Shown below are 5 T cell receptor beta chains from a single sample sequenced in a study of CD8 T cells in Susac syndrome (dated by TCRdb to between 2017 and 2020). Library method: the immunoSEQ multiplex PCR assay. RNA was extracted using the RNeasy kit, and about 0.45 to 1 ug of the RNA was reverse transcribed with random hexamers. TCRdb passed the public sequencing reads through fastp at Q25 and MiXCR, retaining productive beta sequences. Each entry merges the rows of one CDR3 protein and shows their most common DNA and genes. Counted in this sample were tens of thousands of distinct CDR3 sequences; 85% to 95% of them appeared once. Around 0.25% of the sample goes to the ten largest clones. Input material: CD8+ T cells from PBMCs. All receptors come from a human donor in good health.

The rearrangement links TRBV12-3 or TRBV12-4 to TRBJ2-7; D is unclear. CDR3 size: 15 residues. Trimming took off 5 bases at V and 0 bases at J, with 14 bases between the two ends. The DNA of the CDR3 is TGTGCCAGCAGTCCCTCGGAGTTCCTCTCCTACGAGCAGTACTTC. Its translation is CASSPSEFLSYEQYF.

The chain recombines TRBV9 with TRBJ1-1; TRBD1 aligns across 11 bases. Germline trimming cut 4 bases from V and 5 bases from J; bases unmatched to any gene: 7. The CDR3 length is 15 residues. Germline-derived CDR1 and CDR2 are SGDLS and YYNGEE. The CDR3 reads CASSTGQGALTEAFF. The DNA of the CDR3 is TGTGCCAGCAGCACAGGACAGGGGGCGCTTACTGAAGCTTTCTTT.

This clonotype came up once. The genes are TRBV6-5 and TRBJ2-7; TRBD1 is a possible D gene (7 bases). The V gene lost 4 bases and the J gene lost 2 bases, with 18 bases spanning the gap. The CDR3 consists of 16 residues. Germline V lookup: CDR1 MNHEY, CDR2 SVGAGI. CDR3 DNA sequence: TGTGCCAGCAGTTCCGGTTTTCCAGGGGGGACCTACGAGCAGTACTTC. It encodes CASSSGFPGGTYEQYF.

This chain links TRBV14 with TRBJ1-1; D is possibly TRBD1 (5 bases). This CDR3 is built from 15 residues. The germline V and J ends were trimmed by 1 base and 6 bases, with 15 bases remaining between them. Germline V lookup: CDR1 SGHDN, CDR2 FVKESK. As DNA, the CDR3 is TGTGCCAGCAGCCAAGCCGGGGGACTCCTCCCTGAAGCTTTCTTT. Translation gives CASSQAGGLLPEAFF.

This clonotype appeared a single time. The V gene is TRBV19, the J gene TRBJ1-2; 9 bases map to TRBD1. J gave up 8 bases and V 10 bases, and 26 bases lay outside the gene matches. The CDR3 extends over 18 amino acids. Germline V CDR1 and CDR2: LNHDA, SQIVND (reference sequence). CDR3 amino acids: CAKARVYWDRANSEGYTF. For the CDR3, the DNA is TGTGCCAAGGCCCGAGTCTACTGGGACAGGGCAAATTCGGAGGGCTACACCTTC.